These 28 T cell receptor beta chains originate from one sample sequenced in a study of T cells in Graves' hyperthyroidism and ophthalmopathy. Amplification targeted TCR beta CDR3 regions from RNA transcripts. TCR CDR3 regions were first amplified by RT-PCR with HTBI primers. One entry per CDR3 protein, called by TCRdb with MiXCR from the multiplex PCR reads. The profile shows 700,000 or so distinct CDR3 sequences, 16% of them singletons. Sample: blood. Receptors were obtained from a young man with Graves' hyperthyroidism.

This clonotype has just a few counts. The chain recombines TRBV5-1 with TRBJ1-2; D is possibly TRBD1 (5 bases). Germline assignment: CDR1 SGHRS and CDR2 YFSETQ. The CDR3 sequence is 18 residues long. V lost 0 bases and J lost 1, with 19 bases in between. In DNA, the CDR3 is TGCGCCAGCAGCTTGGTAGGGGACCCTCGAGGGAGTAACTATGGCTACACCTTC. Amino acids: CASSLVGDPRGSNYGYTF. The full variable domain, its missing parts supplied by reference TRBV5-1 and TRBJ1-2, is KAGVTQTPRYLIKTRGQQVTLSCSPISGHRSVSWYQQTPGQGLQFLFEYFSETQRNKGNFPGRFSGRQFSNSRSEMNVSTLELGDSALYLCASSLVGDPRGSNYGYTFGSGTRLTVV.

The rearrangement uses TRBV6-6 and TRBJ2-1, with D hard to call. Trimming removed 0 bases from V and 7 bases from J, with 4 bases in between. The CDR3 runs 12 residues. Germline lookup yields CDR1 MNHNY and CDR2 SVGAGI (reference sequence). The chain's CDR3 is CASSYSRNEQFF. The CDR3 DNA follows: TGTGCCAGCAGTTACTCGAGGAATGAGCAGTTCTTC.

Only a few counts were recorded for this clonotype. The chain links TRBV6-1 to TRBJ1-1, with no clear D. Trimming stripped 6 bases from V and 1 base from J, with 12 bases between. The germline CDR1 and CDR2 sequences are MNHNS and SASEGT. CDR3 length: 14 residues. For the CDR3, the DNA is TGTGCCAGCAGACCCCAGGACTGGAACACTGAAGCTTTCTTT. It specifies CASRPQDWNTEAFF.

This clonotype appeared many times. This chain links TRBV2 with TRBJ2-1; D gene uncertain. Trimming pared 8 bases from V and 3 bases from J, leaving 5 bases between. The CDR3 is 11 amino acids. From germline, CDR1 is SNHLY and CDR2 FYNNEI. The CDR3: CASGVYNEQFF. The CDR3 region has the DNA TGTGCCAGCGGAGTCTACAATGAGCAGTTCTTC.

The V gene is TRBV7-9, the J gene TRBJ2-1, with 15 nucleotides matching TRBD2. Trimming at V came to 4 bases and at J to 7 bases, leaving 14 bases not matched to a gene. CDR3 length: 19 residues. Germline CDR1 is SEHNR and CDR2 is FQNEAQ (reference sequence). The CDR3 nucleotides are TGTGCCAGCAGCTCACCTTATGGGACTAGCGGGAGGCCGGCGAATGAGCAGTTCTTC. Residues: CASSSPYGTSGRPANEQFF. Together with reference TRBV7-9 and TRBJ2-1, the CDR3 gives the full variable domain: DTGVSQNPRHKITKRGQNVTFRCDPISEHNRLYWYRQTLGQGPEFLTYFQNEAQLEKSRLLSDRFSAERPKGSFSTLEIQRTEQGDSAMYLCASSSPYGTSGRPANEQFFGPGTRLTVL.

The chain employs TRBV6-1 and TRBJ2-1, with 8 positions matching TRBD1. Trimming at V came to 6 bases and at J to 0 bases, leaving 7 bases not matched to a gene. The CDR3 has 16 amino acids. Germline values: CDR1 MNHNS, CDR2 SASEGT. Here the CDR3 reads CASRTGTGGSYNEQFF. CDR3 in DNA: TGTGCCAGCAGAACCGGGACAGGTGGCTCCTACAATGAGCAGTTCTTC.

As for this clonotype: A read error may explain this, as a much larger clone is one base away. The genes are TRBV7-2 and TRBJ2-1; 7 bases are shared with TRBD1. The CDR3 runs to 15 residues. The J segment lost 7 bases and the V segment lost 4 bases, leaving 10 bases of the junction unmatched. Germline CDR1 is SGHTA and CDR2 is FQGNSA. CDR3 sequence reads: CASSSRGGAWNEQFF. The CDR3 coding sequence is TGTGCCAGCAGCTCCCGAGGGGGCGCGTGGAATGAGCAGTTCTTC.

Concerning this clonotype: An end of the junction does not agree with germline; a read error may underlie this. The chain carries TRBV6-1 and TRBJ1-1; no clear D gene. Germline loops: CDR1 MNHNS, CDR2 SASEGT. The CDR3 contains 17 residues. The CDR3 coding sequence is TGTGCCAGCAGTCGGACGGGATTCAGCCCTATGAACACTGAAGCTTCCTTT. It is translated as CASSRTGFSPMNTEASF.

A few counts support this clonotype. The chain couples TRBV3-1 to TRBJ2-5; 7 bases are shared with TRBD1. In germline, CDR1 is LGHDT, CDR2 YNNKEL (reference sequence). The CDR3 length is 13 residues. Unmatched junction bases numbered 0, after V lost 0 bases and J lost 5 bases. This chain's CDR3 is CASSQEQGETQYF. The CDR3 coding sequence is TGTGCCAGCAGCCAAGAACAGGGGGAGACCCAGTACTTC.

The V and J genes are TRBV9 and TRBJ2-1; 7 bases line up with TRBD2. J lost 9 bases, V lost 0 bases, and 12 bases had no gene match. Germline V gives CDR1 SGDLS, CDR2 YYNGEE. The length of the CDR3 is 16 residues. CDR3 sequence (DNA): TGTGCCAGCAGCGTAGGGGGCGGGAGCCGCGTGAGTGAGCAGTTCTTC. Translation gives CASSVGGGSRVSEQFF.

This clonotype was observed at least ten times. The chain links TRBV12-3 or TRBV12-4 to TRBJ2-1, with 14 bases aligning to TRBD2. The CDR3 length is 19 residues. Germline trimming cut 5 bases from V and 0 bases from J; bases unmatched to any gene: 9. This chain's CDR3 is CASSPGLAGGPSSYNEQFF. The CDR3 region has the DNA TGTGCCAGCAGTCCTGGACTAGCGGGAGGACCGAGCTCCTACAATGAGCAGTTCTTC.

This sequence joins TRBV20-1 and TRBJ1-1, with D unresolved. This CDR3 spans 12 amino acids. Trimming shortened V by 1 base and J by 8 bases, and 11 bases separated the two germline ends. Germline V lookup: CDR1 DFQATT, CDR2 SNEGSKA (reference sequence). CDR3 sequence (DNA): TGCAGTGCTAGAGGAGGACGGCCGGAAGCTTTCTTT. Translation: CSARGGRPEAFF.

CDR3 amino acids: CASSQGAHRGPRETQYF. DNA of the CDR3: TGTGCCAGCAGCCAAGGTGCCCACAGGGGGCCCAGGGAGACCCAGTACTTC. The chain joins TRBV3-1 to TRBJ2-5, with 9 bases matching TRBD1. This CDR3 is built from 17 residues. With V trimmed by 1 base and J by 5 bases, 11 bases remained unmatched. Per the germline V gene, CDR1 is LGHDT and CDR2 is YNNKEL (reference sequence).

This clonotype was observed many times. This sequence joins TRBV15 and TRBJ2-7; D might be TRBD2 (5 bases). V lost 4 bases and J lost 1, with 8 bases in between. The germline V gene encodes CDR1 LNHNV and CDR2 YYDKDF (reference sequence). The CDR3 totals 13 residues. The CDR3 loop reads CATSKTTSYEQYF. CDR3 nucleotide sequence: TGTGCCACCAGCAAGACTACTTCCTACGAGCAGTACTTC.

In this sample, this clonotype turned up many times. The chain is built from TRBV20-1 and TRBJ2-3; no definite D call. CDR3 length equals 13 residues. Germline V lookup: CDR1 DFQATT, CDR2 SNEGSKA (reference sequence). V lost 1 base to trimming and J lost 2 bases, with 7 bases between them. CDR3 region: CSARVGNTDTQYF. As DNA, the CDR3 is TGCAGTGCTAGAGTAGGAAACACAGATACGCAGTATTTT.

The chain uses TRBV4-3 and TRBJ1-3, with TRBD1 matching over 9 bases. The CDR3 totals 17 residues. Germline-derived CDR1 and CDR2 are LGHNA and YSLEER. V trimming: 1 base; J trimming: 4 bases; junction bases outside the gene matches: 8. DNA of the CDR3: TGCGCCAGCAGCCAAGTTGAGGGACAGGGAATAGGAAACACCATATATTTT. It codes for CASSQVEGQGIGNTIYF.

This clonotype appeared many times. This chain joins TRBV20-1 and TRBJ2-7; 10 bases match TRBD2. This CDR3 comprises 16 residues. Germline CDR1 and CDR2: DFQATT and SNEGSKA (reference sequence). V shed 2 bases and J 5 bases; nucleotides not matched to a gene: 12. CDR3: CSARPGRSGRADEQYF. CDR3 sequence (DNA): TGCAGTGCTAGACCCGGTCGGAGCGGGAGGGCCGACGAGCAGTACTTC.

This clonotype has only a few counts. The chain recombines TRBV7-6 with TRBJ2-1; no firm D call. CDR1 is SGHVS, CDR2 FNYEAQ, per germline. This CDR3 has 16 amino acids. The V and J ends lost 5 bases and 0 bases respectively, with 14 bases between them. CDR3 in DNA: TGTGCCAGCAGCCCCCGACTCCTCAGCTCCTACAATGAGCAGTTCTTC. Its protein product is CASSPRLLSSYNEQFF.

The chain combines TRBV4-3 with TRBJ2-7; a weak D match, TRBD2 (7 bases). CDR3 length: 19 residues. The germline V gene has CDR1 LGHNA and CDR2 YSLEER. V was pared by 0 bases and J by 6 bases, with 27 bases between. The CDR3 DNA reads TGCGCCAGCAGCCAAGAAAGGGGGGGGTATGGGACCGTACCTATCGAGCAGTACTTC. It specifies CASSQERGGYGTVPIEQYF.

This clonotype was counted ten times or more. The CDR3 sequence is CASGVSMPMGEQYF. CDR3 sequence (DNA): TGTGCCAGTGGGGTTTCGATGCCGATGGGGGAGCAGTACTTC. V is TRBV28 and J is TRBJ2-7; D ambiguous. The V and J ends lost 9 bases and 7 bases respectively, with 22 bases between them. This CDR3 comprises 14 residues. Per the germline V gene, CDR1 is MDHEN and CDR2 is SYDVKM.

This clonotype appeared many times. The chain combines TRBV2 with TRBJ2-1; D is tentatively TRBD1 or TRBD2 (5 bases each). The CDR3 runs 12 residues. CDR1 and CDR2 (germline): SNHLY, FYNNEI. The V and J ends lost 6 bases and 6 bases respectively, with 9 bases between them. The CDR3 DNA follows: TGTGCCAGCAGGGGGACCGGCAATGAGCAGTTCTTC. Residues: CASRGTGNEQFF. The full variable domain, rest sourced from reference TRBV2 and TRBJ2-1, is EPEVTQTPSHQVTQMGQEVILRCVPISNHLYFYWYRQILGQKVEFLVSFYNNEISEKSEIFDDQFSVERPDGSNFTLKIRSTKLEDSAMYFCASRGTGNEQFFGPGTRLTVL.

This clonotype was seen more than once but under ten times. Without the conserved terminal phenylalanine or tryptophan, this CDR3 likely stems from a read error. The rearrangement links TRBV28 to TRBJ2-1; D is possibly TRBD1 (5 bases). Trimming left V 11 bases short and J 0 bases short, with 14 bases between. This CDR3 spans 14 amino acids. CDR1 is MDHEN, CDR2 SYDVKM, per germline. The CDR3 reads CASAGKSSYNEQFL. Here the CDR3 DNA reads TGTGCCTCAGCAGGGAAGAGCTCCTACAATGAGCAGTTCCTC.

This clonotype was seen at least ten times. The genes are TRBV6-1 and TRBJ2-5, with D possibly being TRBD2 (5 bases). The germline V gene encodes CDR1 MNHNS and CDR2 SASEGT. CDR3 size: 15 residues. The V end lost 6 bases, the J end lost 6 bases, and 20 bases lay between the germline ends. In nucleotides, the CDR3 is TGTGCCAGCAGCCCTGGTACGGTCGGGGTTAAGACCCAGTACTTC. The encoded protein is CASSPGTVGVKTQYF.

Worth noting for this clonotype: A clone one base away is much larger, so this may be a read error. The DNA of the CDR3 is TGTGCTAGTGGTTCGCCCGGGCCTAGCGGGAGTGTCTCTAATAATGAGCAGCTCTTC. This codes for CASGSPGPSGSVSNNEQLF. The chain is built from TRBV12-5 and TRBJ2-1, with 10 bases aligning to TRBD2. In germline, CDR1 is LGHNT, CDR2 FRNRAP. This CDR3 is 19 amino acids long.

There are a few counts of this clonotype. V is TRBV7-8 and J is TRBJ2-2; D remains unclear. Deletions cut 0 bases from V and 3 bases from J, with 14 bases between. The CDR3 covers 17 residues. The germline gives CDR1 SGHVS, CDR2 FQNEAQ. CDR3 bases: TGTGCCAGCAGCTTAGCAGAAGTGGGCGCGGACACCGGGGAGCTGTTTTTT. Translated: CASSLAEVGADTGELFF.

This clonotype was counted many times. The rearrangement joins TRBV28 to TRBJ2-7; D gene uncertain. The CDR3 is made up of 12 amino acids. Per germline, CDR1 MDHEN and CDR2 SYDVKM. Trimming left V 6 bases short and J 0 bases short, with 6 bases between. The CDR3 DNA sequence: TGTGCCAGCAGAGGTCCCTCCTACGAGCAGTACTTC. Encoded protein: CASRGPSYEQYF.

This clonotype was found a few times. The V and J genes are TRBV24-1 and TRBJ2-1; D is possibly TRBD2 (5 bases). CDR3 length: 14 residues. V lost 4 bases to trimming and J lost 6 bases, with 12 bases between them. Germline assignment: CDR1 KGHDR and CDR2 SFDVKD. The CDR3 loop reads CATSDPLAPNEQFF. For the CDR3, the DNA is TGTGCCACCAGTGACCCCCTAGCACCCAATGAGCAGTTCTTC.

This clonotype has ten or more counts. The rearrangement uses TRBV18 and TRBJ2-7; 7 bases match TRBD1. The junction had 1 base not matched to a gene; V was cut back by 2 bases and J by 3 bases. The V gene's germline CDR1 is KGHSH and CDR2 LQKENI. The CDR3 runs 13 residues. DNA of the CDR3: TGTGCCAGCTCACCAAACAGGGGCTACGAGCAGTACTTC. Translated, it gives CASSPNRGYEQYF.